This entry describes one T cell receptor (beta chain). Its antigen is as yet unknown. These data are taken from a study of OX40 agonist ivuxolimab in advanced cancers. Study-level results: Compared with CD4+, CD8+ T cells on average had more expanded clones.

Germline assignment: CDR1 SEHNR and CDR2 FQNEAQ (reference sequence). V lost 6 bases, J lost 4 bases, and 12 bases lay in between. The CDR3 totals 13 residues. Using immunoSEQ multiplex PCR, the repertoire was profiled, and TCRdb retains in-frame clones only, with some absent. The table lists some 5,500 clones, around 84% of them singletons. Systemic immunosuppression or autoimmune disease history was grounds to exclude patients. The source is an adult with an advanced solid tumor such as melanoma, head and neck, liver or kidney cancer. The chain couples TRBV7-9 to TRBJ1-2; D gene unclear. The source material was CD4+ or CD8+ T cells sorted from blood, sampled in a trial of the OX40 agonist ivuxolimab. The CDR3 DNA reads TGTGCCAGCAGTGAGGGAGGCGGCTATGGCTACACCTTC. This encodes CASSEGGGYGYTF.